A single sample gave rise to the 29 T cell receptor beta chains below, sequenced in a study of blood T cell repertoires in COVID-19. Sequenced by immunoSEQ multiplex PCR; TCRdb stores in-frame clones only, minus some. The sample has 300,000 to 400,000 clones; 88% are singletons. The sample consisted of PBMCs or T cells enriched from blood (not recorded which). These receptors were collected from a woman aged 25 to 39 with acute COVID-19.

V usage is TRBV18 and J usage is TRBJ1-6; D gene uncertain. The ends were cut back, 3 bases at V and 1 base at J, with 7 bases in the middle. The CDR3 totals 15 residues. Germline values: CDR1 KGHSH, CDR2 LQKENI. The CDR3, as DNA: TGTGCCAGCTCACCCCTGGAGTCCTATAATTCACCCCTCCACTTT. Protein: CASSPLESYNSPLHF.

The rearrangement joins TRBV6-5 to TRBJ1-6; no clear D gene. CDR1 MNHEY and CDR2 SVGAGI come from the germline V gene. V shed 7 bases and J shed 8 bases, with 12 bases lying between them. The CDR3 is 13 residues long. The CDR3 is CASNRYEDSPLHF. Written as DNA, the CDR3 is TGTGCCAGCAATAGGTACGAGGATTCACCCCTCCACTTT.

This sequence joins TRBV25-1 and TRBJ2-7; 7 nucleotides line up with TRBD2. This CDR3 spans 13 amino acids. V trimming: 8 bases; J trimming: 3 bases; junction bases outside the gene matches: 7. Germline loops: CDR1 MGHDK, CDR2 SYGVNS. The CDR3 DNA sequence: TGTGCCAGCGGGGCGGGGGTAAACTACGAGCAGTACTTC. It yields the protein CASGAGVNYEQYF.

The chain is built from TRBV30 and TRBJ1-6; 8 nucleotides agree with TRBD1. The junction had 10 bases not matched to a gene; V was cut back by 3 bases and J by 9 bases. Per the germline V gene, CDR1 is GTSNPN and CDR2 is SVGIG (reference sequence). This CDR3 region has 15 residues. Here the CDR3 DNA reads TGTGCCTGGAGCCCTTGGACAGGGTGGGGTTCACCCCTCCACTTT. This translates into CAWSPWTGWGSPLHF.

The sample holds a few counts of this clone. The genes are TRBV5-6 and TRBJ2-1; unclear D gene. This CDR3 contains 11 residues. Trimming stripped 2 bases from V and 10 bases from J, with 7 bases between. Per the germline V gene, CDR1 is SGHDT and CDR2 is YYEEEE. The CDR3: CASSFDSEQFF. The CDR3 DNA reads TGTGCCAGCAGCTTTGATAGCGAGCAGTTCTTC.

V gene TRBV2 combines with J gene TRBJ1-1, with D unclear. From germline, CDR1 is SNHLY and CDR2 FYNNEI. This CDR3 spans 14 amino acids. Trimming stripped 4 bases from V and 0 bases from J, with 9 bases between. In DNA, the CDR3 is TGTGCCAGCAGTGGATGGAGCATGAACACTGAAGCTTTCTTT. Protein product: CASSGWSMNTEAFF.

The chain carries TRBV7-2 and TRBJ2-1; a possible D gene is TRBD2 (6 bases). Looked up from germline, CDR1 is SGHTA and CDR2 is FQGNSA. This CDR3 contains 16 residues. The V end was cut by 5 bases, the J end by 4 bases, with 18 bases between. The CDR3 nucleotides read TGTGCCAGCAGCCCCCACCGGGAGAGTAATTACAATGAGCAGTTCTTC. This encodes CASSPHRESNYNEQFF.

J is TRBJ1-1 and V is TRBV5-1, with TRBD1 as a possible D gene (6 bases). In germline, CDR1 is SGHRS, CDR2 YFSETQ. The CDR3 runs 14 residues. Trimming took 2 bases from V and 4 from J, leaving 12 bases between them. The CDR3, as DNA: TGCGCCAGCAGCTTACGGACAGCCAGCACTGAAGCTTTCTTT. This encodes CASSLRTASTEAFF.

V and J are TRBV12-5 and TRBJ1-1; D perhaps matches TRBD1 (5 bases). The CDR3 length is 13 residues. Between the trimmed V and J ends, which lost 7 bases and 5 bases, there was a span of 14 bases. Germline CDR1 reads LGHNT; CDR2 reads FRNRAP. The DNA for the CDR3 is TGTGCTAGTGCCCGGGGGTCTGGGACTGAAGCTTTCTTT. Amino acid sequence: CASARGSGTEAFF. The full variable domain, its missing parts supplied by reference TRBV12-5 and TRBJ1-1, is DARVTQTPRHKVTEMGQEVTMRCQPILGHNTVFWYRQTMMQGLELLAYFRNRAPLDDSGMPKDRFSAEMPDATLATLKIQPSEPRDSAVYFCASARGSGTEAFFGQGTRLTVV.

V and J are TRBV12-5 and TRBJ1-2; no reliable D call. The CDR3 contains 13 residues. Deletions cut 4 bases from V and 4 bases from J, with 10 bases between. Germline loops: CDR1 LGHNT, CDR2 FRNRAP. The CDR3 loop reads CASGYDTFYGYTF. DNA for the CDR3: TGTGCTAGTGGTTACGACACGTTCTATGGCTACACCTTC.

A single count supports this clone. The rearrangement links TRBV2 to TRBJ1-5; perhaps TRBD1 as D (6 bases). Germline CDR1 reads SNHLY; CDR2 reads FYNNEI. The CDR3 is 14 residues long. V was clipped by 7 bases and J by 6 bases, with 16 bases between them. The DNA for the CDR3 is TGTGCCAGCACTCTCTGGGGGGGCGGTCAGCCCCAGCATTTT. It translates to CASTLWGGGQPQHF.

A word on this clone: The same CDR3 can be traced to other DNA sequences in this sample. The chain recombines TRBV3-1 (or the pseudogene TRBV3-2) with TRBJ2-1; 8 bases are a match to TRBD2. Germline V lookup: CDR1 LGHDT, CDR2 YNNKEL (reference sequence). Trimming took 4 bases from V and 4 from J; bases not matched to a gene: 6. The CDR3 covers 15 residues. The CDR3 is CASSPGTRGYNEQFF. CDR3 bases: TGTGCCAGCAGCCCCGGGACTAGGGGTTACAATGAGCAGTTCTTC.

The rearrangement joins TRBV5-1 to TRBJ1-4; TRBD1 might be the D (6 bases). Germline CDR1 SGHRS, CDR2 YFSETQ. The CDR3 contains 14 residues. Trimming removed 2 bases from V and 6 bases from J, with 11 bases in between. CDR3 nucleotides: TGCGCCAGCAGCTTAGAGGACAGAGATGAAAAACTGTTTTTT. Residues: CASSLEDRDEKLFF. Based on the CDR3 plus reference TRBV5-1 and TRBJ1-4, the full variable domain is KAGVTQTPRYLIKTRGQQVTLSCSPISGHRSVSWYQQTPGQGLQFLFEYFSETQRNKGNFPGRFSGRQFSNSRSEMNVSTLELGDSALYLCASSLEDRDEKLFFGSGTQLSVL.

The gene calls are TRBV11-3 and TRBJ1-1; D possibly corresponds to TRBD1 (6 bases). V was trimmed by 5 bases and J by 0 bases, leaving 16 bases between them. Germline values: CDR1 SGHNT, CDR2 YENEEA. The CDR3 contains 16 residues. In DNA, the CDR3 is TGTGCCAGCAGCCAGGACAGACTTACTATGAACACTGAAGCTTTCTTT. Translated: CASSQDRLTMNTEAFF.

This chain uses TRBV7-6 with TRBJ1-2; 9 positions match TRBD1. The germline V gene encodes CDR1 SGHVS and CDR2 FNYEAQ. The CDR3 is 15 residues long. The ends lost 5 bases at V and 11 bases at J; junction bases unmatched: 15. The CDR3: CASSPSLRDRAVYTF. CDR3 coding DNA: TGTGCCAGCAGCCCAAGTCTCCGGGACAGGGCAGTTTACACCTTC.

Written as DNA, the CDR3 is TGTGCCAGCAGCGTAATTACCGGGACAGGGTACTACGAGCAGTACTTC. This encodes CASSVITGTGYYEQYF. The chain links TRBV7-8 to TRBJ2-7; 9 positions match TRBD1. The CDR3 loop spans 16 amino acids. Germline loops: CDR1 SGHVS, CDR2 FQNEAQ. The ends lost 5 bases at V and 3 bases at J; junction bases unmatched: 11.

V gene TRBV5-1 combines with J gene TRBJ1-4; tentative D call: TRBD1 (6 bases). Per the germline V gene, CDR1 is SGHRS and CDR2 is YFSETQ. With 4 bases removed from V and 4 bases from J, the gap between germline ends came to 17 bases. The CDR3 runs 16 residues. The CDR3 is CASSLNRQVINEKLFF. The CDR3 DNA follows: TGCGCCAGCAGCCTCAATCGACAGGTGATTAATGAAAAACTGTTTTTT.

This clone was seen only once. The J gene is TRBJ2-3, the V gene TRBV5-1, with TRBD2 matching 8 bases. This CDR3 is 14 amino acids long. V shed 0 bases and J 4 bases; nucleotides not matched to a gene: 1. Germline lookup yields CDR1 SGHRS and CDR2 YFSETQ. This CDR3 reads CASSLGSGADTQYF. The CDR3 region has the DNA TGCGCCAGCAGCTTGGGTAGCGGGGCAGATACGCAGTATTTT. The full variable domain, its missing parts supplied by reference TRBV5-1 and TRBJ2-3, is KAGVTQTPRYLIKTRGQQVTLSCSPISGHRSVSWYQQTPGQGLQFLFEYFSETQRNKGNFPGRFSGRQFSNSRSEMNVSTLELGDSALYLCASSLGSGADTQYFGPGTRLTVL.

The rearrangement uses TRBV20-1 and TRBJ1-6; the match to TRBD1 covers 7 bases. Germline V gene data show CDR1 as DFQATT and CDR2 as SNEGSKA (reference sequence). V was clipped by 3 bases and J by 4 bases; unmatched bases: 6. The CDR3 loop spans 15 amino acids. The CDR3 is CSASTGVGYNSPLHF. DNA for the CDR3: TGCAGTGCTAGTACAGGGGTCGGGTATAATTCACCCCTCCACTTT.

This clone was counted a few times. The CDR3 DNA follows: TGTGCCAGCAGCTACCTAGGGGGGGCCTCCGATGAGCAGTTCTTC. This codes for CASSYLGGASDEQFF. The chain employs TRBV7-3 and TRBJ2-1, with D perhaps TRBD2 (7 bases). V lost 4 bases and J lost 8, with 18 bases in between. This CDR3 is built from 15 residues. Germline V gene data show CDR1 as SGHTA and CDR2 as FQGTGA. The entire variable domain, with the rest obtained from reference TRBV7-3 and TRBJ2-1, is as follows: GAGVSQTPSNKVTEKGKYVELRCDPISGHTALYWYRQSLGQGPEFLIYFQGTGAADDSGLPNDRFFAVRPEGSVSTLKIQRTERGDSAVYLCASSYLGGASDEQFFGPGTRLTVL.

The gene calls are TRBV4-3 and TRBJ2-3; perhaps TRBD2 as D (6 bases). This CDR3 contains 14 residues. CDR1 is LGHNA, CDR2 YSLEER, per germline. Between the trimmed V and J ends, which lost 0 bases and 7 bases, there was a span of 11 bases. Written as DNA, the CDR3 is TGCGCCAGCAGCCAAGATCGGGAGACGTATACGCAGTATTTT. Encoded protein: CASSQDRETYTQYF.

This chain joins TRBV3-1 (or the pseudogene TRBV3-2) and TRBJ1-6; perhaps TRBD1 as D (5 bases). CDR3 size: 17 residues. Germline lookup yields CDR1 LGHDT and CDR2 YNNKEL (reference sequence). The V end lost 4 bases, the J end lost 0 bases, and 13 bases lay between the germline ends. This CDR3 is CASSPKGYSSYNSPLHF. Written as DNA, the CDR3 is TGTGCCAGCAGCCCGAAGGGGTACAGCTCCTATAATTCACCCCTCCACTTT.

The chain employs TRBV5-1 and TRBJ2-5; 10 bases map to TRBD2. V was clipped by 1 base and J by 5 bases; unmatched bases: 8. The germline V gene encodes CDR1 SGHRS and CDR2 YFSETQ. This CDR3 spans 16 amino acids. CDR3 loop: CASSLLGTSALETQYF. The CDR3, as DNA: TGCGCCAGCAGCTTGTTAGGGACTAGCGCTTTGGAGACCCAGTACTTC.

This clone was seen only a few times. The gene calls are TRBV7-3 and TRBJ2-3, with TRBD2 matching over 8 bases. V shed 3 bases and J 1 base; nucleotides not matched to a gene: 0. The CDR3 is 14 amino acids. Germline CDR1 and CDR2: SGHTA and FQGTGA. The CDR3 is CASSFSGGTDTQYF. The CDR3 region has the DNA TGTGCCAGCAGCTTTAGCGGGGGCACAGATACGCAGTATTTT.

The V call is TRBV7-9, the J call TRBJ2-5; possibly TRBD2 for D (6 bases). Germline CDR1 is SEHNR and CDR2 is FQNEAQ (reference sequence). The CDR3 is 19 residues long. V shed 1 base and J shed 0 bases, with 21 bases lying between them. CDR3 in amino acids: CASSLGAVSGDWYQETQYF. DNA for the CDR3: TGTGCCAGCAGCTTAGGAGCTGTCTCGGGGGATTGGTACCAAGAGACCCAGTACTTC.

In this sample, this clone turned up a few times. The rearrangement uses TRBV4-2 and TRBJ1-1, with a possible D match to TRBD1 (6 bases). The CDR3 loop spans 14 amino acids. Trimming removed 6 bases from V and 0 bases from J, with 11 bases in between. The germline gives CDR1 LGHNA, CDR2 YNFKEQ. The CDR3 DNA reads TGTGCCAGCAGAATGGACAGCCTGAACACTGAAGCTTTCTTT. Translation: CASRMDSLNTEAFF.

This clone appeared a few times. The chain recombines TRBV3-1 (or the pseudogene TRBV3-2) with TRBJ1-5; weak D call: TRBD1 (5 bases). The CDR3 is made up of 16 amino acids. Germline lookup yields CDR1 LGHDT and CDR2 YNNKEL (reference sequence). The V gene lost 0 bases and the J gene lost 9 bases, with 18 bases spanning the gap. CDR3 coding DNA: TGTGCCAGCAGCCAAGATAGTGGGGGGAGCAGAAGGCCCCAGCATTTT. It specifies CASSQDSGGSRRPQHF.

V gene TRBV7-2 combines with J gene TRBJ1-2, with TRBD1 identical over 9 bases. CDR3 length equals 15 residues. Per the germline V gene, CDR1 is SGHTA and CDR2 is FQGNSA. V lost 5 bases and J lost 0; bases outside the gene matches: 4. The CDR3 nucleotides read TGTGCCAGCAGCCCCAGGACAGGGGCTAACTATGGCTACACCTTC. Protein product: CASSPRTGANYGYTF.

V usage is TRBV11-3 and J usage is TRBJ2-1; D perhaps matches TRBD2 (7 bases). The germline V and J ends were trimmed by 5 bases and 7 bases, with 18 bases remaining between them. Germline lookup yields CDR1 SGHNT and CDR2 YENEEA. The CDR3 runs 15 residues. In DNA, the CDR3 is TGTGCCAGCAGCGCCACCGGGGGGCTCGGGAATGAGCAGTTCTTC. Translated: CASSATGGLGNEQFF.